Following are 27 T cell receptor beta chains from one sample sequenced in a study of cytomegalovirus exposure and HLA in healthy donors. It was with 60 Vbeta and 13 Jbeta primers that the PCR ran. Profiled with immunoSEQ multiplex PCR; TCRdb holds only in-frame clones, not every one. There are roughly 200,000 clones in the sample; roughly 91% occur only once, and roughly 1% lies in the top ten. Source material: PBMCs. All receptors derive from a woman younger than 30 in good health and CMV-seronegative.

The rearrangement joins TRBV25-1 to TRBJ1-2; maybe TRBD1 (6 bases). The V gene lost 1 base and the J gene lost 1 base, with 10 bases spanning the gap. CDR1 and CDR2 from the germline V gene are MGHDK and SYGVNS. This CDR3 has 15 amino acids. CDR3 amino acids: CASSEWGGFNYGYTF. The CDR3 DNA reads TGTGCCAGCAGTGAATGGGGGGGCTTTAACTATGGCTACACCTTC.

The rearrangement links TRBV7-2 to TRBJ1-2, with a possible D match to TRBD1 (6 bases). V shed 0 bases and J shed 7 bases, with 9 bases lying between them. Germline V gene sequence: CDR1 SGHTA, CDR2 FQGNSA. The CDR3 extends over 13 amino acids. The CDR3 loop reads CASSLAGGAGYTF. CDR3 sequence (DNA): TGTGCCAGCAGCTTAGCGGGGGGGGCTGGCTACACCTTC.

There are a few counts of this clone. The chain carries TRBV11-2 and TRBJ2-3; TRBD1 agrees at 7 bases. With 6 bases clipped from V and 4 bases from J, the junction kept 13 bases outside the gene matches. The CDR3 has 16 residues. Germline lookup yields CDR1 SGHAT and CDR2 FQNNGV. The CDR3 loop is CASRLRKAGTADTQYF. In DNA, the CDR3 is TGTGCCAGCAGGTTAAGAAAGGCAGGGACAGCAGATACGCAGTATTTT.

V and J are TRBV7-2 and TRBJ2-1, with TRBD2 matching over 9 bases. Losses at the gene ends were 6 bases for V and 2 bases for J; bases not matched to a gene: 8. The CDR3 has 16 residues. Per the germline V gene, CDR1 is SGHTA and CDR2 is FQGNSA. The CDR3 DNA reads as TGTGCCAGCAGGTTTAAGCGGGAGGTAACCTACAATGAGCAGTTCTTC. Residues: CASRFKREVTYNEQFF.

V is TRBV27 and J is TRBJ1-2, with 7 bases lining up with TRBD1. The CDR3 sequence is 17 residues long. Trimming at V came to 4 bases and at J to 0 bases, leaving 11 bases not matched to a gene. Germline V lookup: CDR1 MNHEY, CDR2 SMNVEV (reference sequence). The chain's CDR3 is CASSYRGSGTANYGYTF. CDR3 nucleotide sequence: TGTGCCAGCAGTTATAGAGGATCCGGGACAGCTAACTATGGCTACACCTTC.

This rearrangement joins TRBV5-1 to TRBJ2-1, with TRBD2 matching over 12 bases. Per the germline V gene, CDR1 is SGHRS and CDR2 is YFSETQ. This CDR3 has 16 amino acids. The V and J ends lost 5 bases and 6 bases, in that order; junction bases with no gene match: 9. CDR3 sequence (DNA): TGCGCCAGCAGTGACTCTAGCGGGGGGGCTTTCAATGAGCAGTTCTTC. It is translated as CASSDSSGGAFNEQFF.

The chain recombines TRBV6-1 with TRBJ1-4; the match to TRBD1 covers 8 bases. Germline lookup yields CDR1 MNHNS and CDR2 SASEGT. Trimming took 3 bases from V and 8 from J; bases not matched to a gene: 8. This CDR3 region has 15 residues. The CDR3 here is CASSDRGLRWEKLFF. CDR3 in DNA: TGTGCCAGCAGTGACAGGGGGCTGCGGTGGGAAAAACTGTTTTTT.

V usage is TRBV7-6 and J usage is TRBJ2-3; 11 bases are a match to TRBD2. The V and J ends lost 5 bases and 2 bases, in that order; junction bases with no gene match: 6. The V gene's germline CDR1 is SGHVS and CDR2 FNYEAQ. This CDR3 comprises 16 residues. The CDR3 region is CASSTGLADLTDTQYF. CDR3 coding DNA: TGTGCCAGCAGCACGGGACTAGCGGACCTCACAGATACGCAGTATTTT.

This clone was counted once. This chain uses TRBV9 with TRBJ1-2; TRBD1 agrees at 10 bases. CDR3 length: 14 residues. V gave up 3 bases and J gave up 7 bases; unmatched junction bases: 6. Germline loops: CDR1 SGDLS, CDR2 YYNGEE. This chain's CDR3 is CASSAGQGVGGYTF. In DNA form, the CDR3 reads TGTGCCAGCAGCGCCGGACAGGGGGTAGGTGGCTACACCTTC.

V is TRBV7-8 and J is TRBJ2-2, with D perhaps TRBD2 (5 bases). CDR3 length: 16 amino acids. V lost 0 bases, J lost 0 bases, and 8 bases lay in between. Germline CDR1 reads SGHVS; CDR2 reads FQNEAQ. The CDR3 coding sequence is TGTGCCAGCAGCTTAGCCGAGGGATCGAACACCGGGGAGCTGTTTTTT. Translation gives CASSLAEGSNTGELFF.

V gene TRBV5-6 combines with J gene TRBJ2-2, with TRBD2 matching 12 bases. V dropped 4 bases and J dropped 4; count of bases not matched to a gene: 14. The CDR3 runs 19 residues. The germline gives CDR1 SGHDT, CDR2 YYEEEE. The CDR3 loop reads CASSRRTSGKLSSTGELFF. CDR3 DNA: TGTGCCAGCAGCCGACGGACTAGCGGGAAACTAAGTTCCACCGGGGAGCTGTTTTTT. Variable domain in full (rest from reference TRBV5-6 and TRBJ2-2): DAGVTQSPTHLIKTRGQQVTLRCSPKSGHDTVSWYQQALGQGPQFIFQYYEEEERQRGNFPDRFSGHQFPNYSSELNVNALLLGDSALYLCASSRRTSGKLSSTGELFFGEGSRLTVL.

The chain links TRBV9 to TRBJ2-6; the match to TRBD2 covers 11 bases. J lost 0 bases, V lost 4 bases, and 3 bases had no gene match. CDR1 is SGDLS, CDR2 YYNGEE, per germline. The CDR3 consists of 17 residues. This CDR3 reads CASSLLAGVSGANVLTF. CDR3 DNA: TGTGCCAGCAGCTTACTAGCGGGAGTCTCTGGGGCCAACGTCCTGACTTTC.

V is TRBV2 and J is TRBJ1-4; D perhaps matches TRBD1 (5 bases). V was cut by 4 bases and J by 8 bases, with 11 bases left in between. The CDR3 has 13 amino acids. Germline V gives CDR1 SNHLY, CDR2 FYNNEI. CDR3 sequence (DNA): TGTGCCAGCAGTGTCAGGGTTAGCGAAAAACTGTTTTTT. Amino acids: CASSVRVSEKLFF. The complete variable domain, with remaining parts taken from reference TRBV2 and TRBJ1-4, reads EPEVTQTPSHQVTQMGQEVILRCVPISNHLYFYWYRQILGQKVEFLVSFYNNEISEKSEIFDDQFSVERPDGSNFTLKIRSTKLEDSAMYFCASSVRVSEKLFFGSGTQLSVL.

The CDR3 sequence is CASSPQGGRRNNEQFF. CDR3 DNA: TGTGCCAGCAGCCCCCAGGGCGGGAGGAGGAACAATGAGCAGTTCTTC. The chain employs TRBV14 and TRBJ2-1; 8 nucleotides align to TRBD2. Germline values: CDR1 SGHDN, CDR2 FVKESK. CDR3 length: 16 amino acids. With 4 bases clipped from V and 5 bases from J, the junction kept 10 bases outside the gene matches.

This clone was counted a single time. The chain couples TRBV5-5 to TRBJ2-7; D is undetermined. The germline V and J ends were trimmed by 0 bases and 0 bases, with 13 bases remaining between them. The CDR3 spans 16 residues. In germline, CDR1 is SGHKS, CDR2 YYEKEE (reference sequence). This chain's CDR3 is CASSLVGSLSSYEQYF. The CDR3 DNA is TGTGCCAGCAGCTTGGTGGGCAGTCTAAGCTCCTACGAGCAGTACTTC.

The J gene is TRBJ2-7, the V gene TRBV7-9; 12 nucleotides align to TRBD2. CDR1 and CDR2 from the germline V gene are SEHNR and FQNEAQ (reference sequence). J lost 4 bases, V lost 5 bases, and 6 bases had no gene match. This CDR3 has 15 residues. The CDR3 loop is CASSTTLAGGYEQYF. For the CDR3, the DNA is TGTGCCAGCAGCACAACACTAGCGGGGGGATACGAGCAGTACTTC.

The rearrangement joins TRBV5-6 to TRBJ1-5; 9 nucleotides line up with TRBD1. This CDR3 comprises 16 residues. The germline V gene encodes CDR1 SGHDT and CDR2 YYEEEE. With 0 bases clipped from V and 2 bases from J, the junction kept 3 bases outside the gene matches. CDR3 amino acids: CASSLADRGGNQPQHF. The DNA of the CDR3 is TGTGCCAGCAGCTTGGCGGACAGGGGAGGCAATCAGCCCCAGCATTTT. Full variable domain (outside the CDR3, taken from reference TRBV5-6 and TRBJ1-5): DAGVTQSPTHLIKTRGQQVTLRCSPKSGHDTVSWYQQALGQGPQFIFQYYEEEERQRGNFPDRFSGHQFPNYSSELNVNALLLGDSALYLCASSLADRGGNQPQHFGDGTRLSIL.

This clone has a handful of counts. The chain links TRBV11-3 to TRBJ2-5, with 9 bases matching TRBD1. J was trimmed by 7 bases and V by 5 bases; bases with no gene match: 8. CDR3 length equals 14 residues. Germline-derived CDR1 and CDR2 are SGHNT and YENEEA. CDR3 DNA: TGTGCCAGCAGCATTGGACAGGGGCGAGGGACCCAGTACTTC. Residues: CASSIGQGRGTQYF.

The chain links TRBV19 to TRBJ2-1; TRBD2 agrees at 7 bases. CDR1 is LNHDA and CDR2 is SQIVND in the germline V gene (reference sequence). V dropped 6 bases and J dropped 3; count of bases not matched to a gene: 5. This CDR3 has 14 amino acids. In DNA form, the CDR3 reads TGTGCCAGTAGAAGGAAGCGGGACTACAATGAGCAGTTCTTC. Protein: CASRRKRDYNEQFF.

This rearrangement joins TRBV19 to TRBJ2-3; 13 bases are a match to TRBD2. After removal of 5 bases from V and 2 bases from J, the junction contained 10 bases not matched to a gene. Germline V gene lookup returns CDR1 LNHDA and CDR2 SQIVND (reference sequence). The CDR3 loop spans 18 amino acids. The CDR3 region is CASSVLPGTSGNTDTQYF. DNA of the CDR3: TGTGCCAGTAGTGTGCTACCCGGGACTAGCGGGAACACAGATACGCAGTATTTT.

The gene calls are TRBV5-4 and TRBJ2-2; 8 positions agree with TRBD1. This CDR3 spans 16 amino acids. Germline CDR1 SGHNT, CDR2 YYREEE (reference sequence). J was trimmed by 0 bases and V by 4 bases; bases with no gene match: 5. The CDR3 loop is CASSNNRGTNTGELFF. For the CDR3, the DNA is TGTGCCAGCAGCAATAACAGGGGGACGAACACCGGGGAGCTGTTTTTT.

This sequence joins TRBV7-3 and TRBJ2-1; D not certain. Trimming cost V 2 bases and J 4 bases, with 9 bases left between them. The germline V gene encodes CDR1 SGHTA and CDR2 FQGTGA. The CDR3 has 14 amino acids. The CDR3: CASSLQPSYNEQFF. The CDR3, as DNA: TGTGCCAGCAGCTTACAGCCTAGTTACAATGAGCAGTTCTTC.

In its sample, this clone was seen a few times. The chain carries TRBV5-1 and TRBJ2-7; 8 bases line up with TRBD2. This CDR3 has 16 residues. Germline trimming cut 0 bases from V and 2 bases from J; bases unmatched to any gene: 7. Germline assignment: CDR1 SGHRS and CDR2 YFSETQ. The CDR3 spells CASSLGRGRLTYEQYF. Here the CDR3 DNA reads TGCGCCAGCAGCTTGGGGCGCGGGAGGTTAACCTACGAGCAGTACTTC.

This chain joins TRBV6-1 and TRBJ2-7, with TRBD1 matching 8 bases. J gave up 4 bases and V 3 bases, and 11 bases lay outside the gene matches. Germline V gene lookup returns CDR1 MNHNS and CDR2 SASEGT. The CDR3 runs 16 residues. As DNA, the CDR3 is TGTGCCAGCAGTGAGAAGGACAGGGTACTTTCGTACGAGCAGTACTTC. Its protein is CASSEKDRVLSYEQYF.

This rearrangement joins TRBV7-9 to TRBJ1-6; D remains ambiguous. Germline CDR1 is SEHNR and CDR2 is FQNEAQ (reference sequence). The CDR3 has 11 residues. Trimming took 8 bases from V and 8 from J, leaving 7 bases between them. CDR3 DNA: TGTGCCAGCGGCAGATATTCACCCCTCCACTTT. Its protein product is CASGRYSPLHF. The variable domain in full, with the rest retrieved from reference TRBV7-9 and TRBJ1-6, is DTGVSQNPRHKITKRGQNVTFRCDPISEHNRLYWYRQTLGQGPEFLTYFQNEAQLEKSRLLSDRFSAERPKGSFSTLEIQRTEQGDSAMYLCASGRYSPLHFGNGTRLTVT.

This clone was counted a few times. The chain recombines TRBV29-1 with TRBJ1-4, with TRBD1 matching over 8 bases. V dropped 8 bases and J dropped 6; count of bases not matched to a gene: 5. The CDR3 runs to 12 residues. The germline V gene has CDR1 SQVTM and CDR2 ANQGSEA. The CDR3 sequence: CSTKGQDEKLFF. CDR3 nucleotides: TGCAGCACCAAGGGACAGGATGAAAAACTGTTTTTT.

This clone was detected only a few times. The J gene is TRBJ2-2, the V gene TRBV5-1; TRBD2 aligns across 9 bases. J lost 14 bases, V lost 0 bases, and 8 bases had no gene match. CDR3 length: 14 amino acids. CDR1 and CDR2 from the germline V gene are SGHRS and YFSETQ. The CDR3 here is CASSLAWEAGGLFF. Written as DNA, the CDR3 is TGCGCCAGCAGCTTGGCCTGGGAAGCGGGAGGACTGTTTTTT.